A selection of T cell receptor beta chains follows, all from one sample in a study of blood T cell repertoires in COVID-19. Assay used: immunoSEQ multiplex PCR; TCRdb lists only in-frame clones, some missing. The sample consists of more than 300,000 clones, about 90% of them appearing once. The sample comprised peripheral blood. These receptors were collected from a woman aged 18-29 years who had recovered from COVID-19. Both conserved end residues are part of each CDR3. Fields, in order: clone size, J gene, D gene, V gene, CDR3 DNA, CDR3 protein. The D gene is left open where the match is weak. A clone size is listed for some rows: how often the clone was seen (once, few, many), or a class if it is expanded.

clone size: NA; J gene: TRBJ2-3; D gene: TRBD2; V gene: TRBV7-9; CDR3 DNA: TGTGCCAGCAGCTCGAGGACTAGCGGGAGGTTTCCAGACACAGATACGCAGTATTTT; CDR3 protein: CASSSRTSGRFPDTDTQYF
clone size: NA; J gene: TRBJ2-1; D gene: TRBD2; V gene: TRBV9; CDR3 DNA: TGTGCCAGCAGCGTACGGCTAGCGGGTTACAATGAGCAGTTCTTC; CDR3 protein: CASSVRLAGYNEQFF
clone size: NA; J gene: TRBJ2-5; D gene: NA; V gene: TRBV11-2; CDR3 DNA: TGTGCCAGCAGACGGGGTAGCGGTTTTCAAGAGACCCAGTACTTC; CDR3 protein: CASRRGSGFQETQYF
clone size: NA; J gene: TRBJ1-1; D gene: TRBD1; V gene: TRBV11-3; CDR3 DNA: TGTGCCAGCAGCTTAGGGTCTTTTTGGACAGGGGGGAACACTGAAGCTTTCTTT; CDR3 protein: CASSLGSFWTGGNTEAFF
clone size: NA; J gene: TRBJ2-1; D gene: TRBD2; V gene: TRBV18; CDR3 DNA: TGTGCCAGCTCACCCGGAAGGACTAGCGGGAGCGACAATGAGCAGTTCTTC; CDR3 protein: CASSPGRTSGSDNEQFF
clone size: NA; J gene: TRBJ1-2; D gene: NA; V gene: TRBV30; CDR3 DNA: TGTGCCTGGAGCGTTACAGGGTCCCACTATGGCTACACCTTC; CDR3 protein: CAWSVTGSHYGYTF
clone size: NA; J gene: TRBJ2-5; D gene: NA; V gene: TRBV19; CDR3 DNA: TGTGCCAGTAGAAAATCGGGGGGCGGGGAGACCCAGTACTTC; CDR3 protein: CASRKSGGGETQYF
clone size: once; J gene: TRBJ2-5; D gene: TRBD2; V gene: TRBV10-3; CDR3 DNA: TGTGCCATCAGTGAGGGCGGGAGCAGTGTGACCCAGTACTTC; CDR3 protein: CAISEGGSSVTQYF
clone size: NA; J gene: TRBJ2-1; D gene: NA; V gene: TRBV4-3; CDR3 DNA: TGCGCCAGCAGCCAAGATATAACAGGGTGGTACAATGAGCAGTTCTTC; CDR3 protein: CASSQDITGWYNEQFF
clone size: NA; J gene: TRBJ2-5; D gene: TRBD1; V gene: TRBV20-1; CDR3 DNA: TGCAGTGCTAGTGACAGGGTGGGGGAGACCCAGTACTTC; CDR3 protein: CSASDRVGETQYF
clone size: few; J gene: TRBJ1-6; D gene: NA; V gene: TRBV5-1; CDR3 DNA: TGCGCCAGCAGCTACGGGCAGGGGTCACCCCTCCACTTT; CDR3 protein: CASSYGQGSPLHF
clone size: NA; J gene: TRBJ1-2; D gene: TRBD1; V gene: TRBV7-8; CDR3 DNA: TGTGCCAGCAGCTCCCAGGGACAGGGACCCACCACGCCCTATGGCTACACCTTC; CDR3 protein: CASSSQGQGPTTPYGYTF
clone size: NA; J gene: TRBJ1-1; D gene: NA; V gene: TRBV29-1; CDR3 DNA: TGCAGCGTTGGGTCGCAGGGTTGGACTGAAGCTTTCTTT; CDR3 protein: CSVGSQGWTEAFF
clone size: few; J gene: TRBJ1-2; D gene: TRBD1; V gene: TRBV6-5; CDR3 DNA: TGTGCCAGCAGCAGGGACAGACGTAACTATGGCTACACCTTC; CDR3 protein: CASSRDRRNYGYTF
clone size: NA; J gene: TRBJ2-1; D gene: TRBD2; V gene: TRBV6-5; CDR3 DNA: TGTGCCAGCAGCGAGACTAGCGGGAGACAGGATGAGCAGTTCTTC; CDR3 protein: CASSETSGRQDEQFF
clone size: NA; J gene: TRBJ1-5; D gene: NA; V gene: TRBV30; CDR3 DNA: TGTGCCTGGAGTGTAACAGTTAATCAGCCCCAGCATTTT; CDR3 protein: CAWSVTVNQPQHF
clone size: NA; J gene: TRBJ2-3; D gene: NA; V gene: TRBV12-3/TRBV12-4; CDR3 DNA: TGTGCCAGCAGCCCCTCCAGGGTGAAGCAGTATTTT; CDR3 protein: CASSPSRVKQYF
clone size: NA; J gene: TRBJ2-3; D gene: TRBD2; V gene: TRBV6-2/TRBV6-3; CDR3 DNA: TGTGCCAGCAGTCCCTTCCGTGGGAGGGAAACTAGCGGGAGGAGGATGGATACGCAGTATTTT; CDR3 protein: CASSPFRGRETSGRRMDTQYF
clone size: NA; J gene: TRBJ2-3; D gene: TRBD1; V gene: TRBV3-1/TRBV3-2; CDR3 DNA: TGTGCCAGCAGCCGCTTGGACAGGGGAATCGCAGATACGCAGTATTTT; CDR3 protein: CASSRLDRGIADTQYF
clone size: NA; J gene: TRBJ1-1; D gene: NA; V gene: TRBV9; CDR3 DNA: TGTGCCAGCAGCGTAGATCCAGGGTTGAACACTGAAGCTTTCTTT; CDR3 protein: CASSVDPGLNTEAFF
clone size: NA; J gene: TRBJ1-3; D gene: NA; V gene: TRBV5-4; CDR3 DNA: TGTGCCAGCAGCTTGACAGGCGTCGTCTCTGGAAACACCATATATTTT; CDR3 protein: CASSLTGVVSGNTIYF
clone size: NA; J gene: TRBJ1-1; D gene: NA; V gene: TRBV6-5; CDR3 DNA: TGTGCCAGCCTTAGGACGGGGAGCACTGAAGCTTTCTTT; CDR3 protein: CASLRTGSTEAFF
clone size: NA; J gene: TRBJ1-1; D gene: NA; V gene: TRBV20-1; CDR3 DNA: TGCAGTGCTAGTTACAGGAACACTGAAGCTTTCTTT; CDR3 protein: CSASYRNTEAFF
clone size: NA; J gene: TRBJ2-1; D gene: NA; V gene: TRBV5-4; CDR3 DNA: TGTGCCAGCAGCCGCCCAGATGATTCCTACAATGAGCAGTTCTTC; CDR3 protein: CASSRPDDSYNEQFF
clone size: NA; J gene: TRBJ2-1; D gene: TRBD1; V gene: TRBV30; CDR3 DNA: TGTGCCTGGGGGACAGGGTTGAGTGAGCAGTTCTTC; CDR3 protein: CAWGTGLSEQFF
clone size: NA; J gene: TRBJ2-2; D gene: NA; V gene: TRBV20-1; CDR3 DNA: TGCAGTGCTAGTTCCGCGGGACTCACGGGGGAGCTGTTTTTT; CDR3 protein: CSASSAGLTGELFF
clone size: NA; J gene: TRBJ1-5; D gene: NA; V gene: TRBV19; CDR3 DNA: TGTGCCAGTTCCCCATGGGGTCCCCGGGACAATCAGCCCCAGCATTTT; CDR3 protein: CASSPWGPRDNQPQHF
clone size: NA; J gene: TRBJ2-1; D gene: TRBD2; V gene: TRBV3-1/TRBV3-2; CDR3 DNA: TGTGCCAGCAGCCGAGGGACTAGCGATTTCAGTGAGCAGTTCTTC; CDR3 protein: CASSRGTSDFSEQFF
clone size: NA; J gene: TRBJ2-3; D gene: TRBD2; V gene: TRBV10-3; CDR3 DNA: TGTGCCATCAAACTAGCGGGAGCAATAGATACGCAGTATTTT; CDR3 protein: CAIKLAGAIDTQYF
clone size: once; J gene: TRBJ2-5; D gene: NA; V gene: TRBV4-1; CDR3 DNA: TGCGCCAGCAGCCAAGTCGGTATTTCTAGCAGGAAAGAGACCCAGTACTTC; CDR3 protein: CASSQVGISSRKETQYF
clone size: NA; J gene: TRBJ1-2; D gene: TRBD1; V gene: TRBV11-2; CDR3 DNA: TGTGCCAGCAGCTTTCCCGGGACAGGAGAAGCTGGCTACACCTTC; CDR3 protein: CASSFPGTGEAGYTF
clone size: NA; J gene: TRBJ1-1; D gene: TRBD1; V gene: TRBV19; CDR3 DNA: TGTGCCAGTAGTATAGGACAGGGGGTTGCCACTGAAGCTTTCTTT; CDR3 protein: CASSIGQGVATEAFF
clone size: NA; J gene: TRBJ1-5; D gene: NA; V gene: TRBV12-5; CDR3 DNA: TGTGCTAGTGGTTCCGGGACATTCGGTCAGCCCCAGCATTTT; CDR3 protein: CASGSGTFGQPQHF
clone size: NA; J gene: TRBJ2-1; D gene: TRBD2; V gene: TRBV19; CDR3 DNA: TGTGCCAGTAGTCCCACTCCAGGGTTCGCGGGAGCACGGGGCAATGAGCAGTTCTTC; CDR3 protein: CASSPTPGFAGARGNEQFF
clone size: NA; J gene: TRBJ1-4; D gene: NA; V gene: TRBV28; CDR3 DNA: TGTGCCATCAACCGGCCGGGATCAGGAGAAAAACTGTTTTTT; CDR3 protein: CAINRPGSGEKLFF
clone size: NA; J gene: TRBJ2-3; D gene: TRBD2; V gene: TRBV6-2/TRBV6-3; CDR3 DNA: TGTGCCAGCAGCGCACTAGCGGGAGGCACAGATACGCAGTATTTT; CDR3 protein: CASSALAGGTDTQYF
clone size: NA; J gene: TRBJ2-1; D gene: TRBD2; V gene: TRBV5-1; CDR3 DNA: TGCGCCAGCAGCTTGGTTCTAGCGGGGCGTGCCTACAATGAGCAGTTCTTC; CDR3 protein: CASSLVLAGRAYNEQFF
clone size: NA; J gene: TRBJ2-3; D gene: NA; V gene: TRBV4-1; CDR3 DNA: TGCGCCAGCAGCCAAGTGTATGGCACAGATACGCAGTATTTT; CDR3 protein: CASSQVYGTDTQYF
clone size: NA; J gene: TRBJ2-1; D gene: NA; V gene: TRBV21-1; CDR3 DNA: TGTGCCAGCAGCCGACGCGGACAGGAAAATGAGCAGTTCTTC; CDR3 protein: CASSRRGQENEQFF
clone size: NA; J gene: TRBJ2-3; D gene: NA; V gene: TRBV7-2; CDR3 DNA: TGTGCCAGCAGCCGGGGGTGGGCAGATACGCAGTATTTT; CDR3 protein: CASSRGWADTQYF
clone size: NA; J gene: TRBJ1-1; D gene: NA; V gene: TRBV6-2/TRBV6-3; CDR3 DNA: TGTGCCAGCAGTTATTCCCTCAGGGCGCCCATGAACACTGAAGCTTTCTTT; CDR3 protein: CASSYSLRAPMNTEAFF
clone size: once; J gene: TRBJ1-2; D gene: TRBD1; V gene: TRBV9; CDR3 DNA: TGTGCCAGCAGCGTAGGCGGGACAGCGTACTATGGCTACACCTTC; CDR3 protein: CASSVGGTAYYGYTF
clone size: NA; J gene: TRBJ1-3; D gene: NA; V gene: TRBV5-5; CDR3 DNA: TGTGCCAGCAGCTTGGCAGGCTCTGGAAACACCATATATTTT; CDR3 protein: CASSLAGSGNTIYF
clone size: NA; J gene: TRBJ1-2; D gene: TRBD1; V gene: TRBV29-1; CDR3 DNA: TGCAGCGTTGGATGGGGACAGGGTAACTATGGCTACACCTTC; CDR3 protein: CSVGWGQGNYGYTF
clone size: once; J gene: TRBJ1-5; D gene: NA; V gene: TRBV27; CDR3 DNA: TGTGCCAGCAGTTTTATCTCGGGGTACAATCAGCCCCAGCATTTT; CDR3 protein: CASSFISGYNQPQHF
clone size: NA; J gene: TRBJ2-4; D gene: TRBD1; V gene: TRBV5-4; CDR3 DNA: TGTGCCAGCACCCTAGACAGGGGAGCCAAAAACATTCAGTACTTC; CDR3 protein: CASTLDRGAKNIQYF
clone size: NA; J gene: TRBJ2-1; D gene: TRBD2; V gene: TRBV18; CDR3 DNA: TGTGCCAGCTCACCCCTGGGACTAGCGGGAGAGGGTGAGCAGTTCTTC; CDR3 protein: CASSPLGLAGEGEQFF